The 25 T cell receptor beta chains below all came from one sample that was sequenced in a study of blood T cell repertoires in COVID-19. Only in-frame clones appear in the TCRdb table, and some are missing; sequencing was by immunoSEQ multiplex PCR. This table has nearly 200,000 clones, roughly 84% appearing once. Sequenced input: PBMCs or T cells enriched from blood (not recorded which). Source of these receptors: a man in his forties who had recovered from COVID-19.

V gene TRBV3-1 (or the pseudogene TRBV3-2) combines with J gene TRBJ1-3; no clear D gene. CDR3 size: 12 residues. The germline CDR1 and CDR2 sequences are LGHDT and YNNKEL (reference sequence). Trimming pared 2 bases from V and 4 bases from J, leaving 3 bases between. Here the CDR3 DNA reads TGTGCCAGCAGCCAACAGGGAAACACCATATATTTT. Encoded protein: CASSQQGNTIYF.

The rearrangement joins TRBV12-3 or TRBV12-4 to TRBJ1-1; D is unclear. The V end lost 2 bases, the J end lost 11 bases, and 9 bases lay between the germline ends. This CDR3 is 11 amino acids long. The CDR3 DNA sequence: TGTGCCAGCAGTTTATGGGAGCGGGCTTTCTTT. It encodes CASSLWERAFF.

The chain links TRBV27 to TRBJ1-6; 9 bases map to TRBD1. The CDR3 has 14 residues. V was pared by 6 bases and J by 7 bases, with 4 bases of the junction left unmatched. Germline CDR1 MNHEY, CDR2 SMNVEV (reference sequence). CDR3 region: CASSRDRANSPLHF. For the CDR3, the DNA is TGTGCCAGCAGCCGGGACAGGGCCAATTCACCCCTCCACTTT.

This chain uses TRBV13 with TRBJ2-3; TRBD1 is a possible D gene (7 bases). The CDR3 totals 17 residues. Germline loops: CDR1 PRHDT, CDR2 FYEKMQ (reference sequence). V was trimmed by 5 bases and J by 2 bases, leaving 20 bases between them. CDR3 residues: CASSAQTRRGPTDTQYF. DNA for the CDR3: TGTGCCAGCAGCGCCCAGACCCGGAGGGGGCCCACAGATACGCAGTATTTT.

The CDR3 sequence is CASSLMTGIAKNIQYF. CDR3 sequence (DNA): TGCGCCAGCAGCTTGATGACGGGTATAGCCAAAAACATTCAGTACTTC. This chain joins TRBV5-1 and TRBJ2-4; D uncertain. The V end lost 1 base, the J end lost 0 bases, and 11 bases lay between the germline ends. The germline CDR1 and CDR2 sequences are SGHRS and YFSETQ. The CDR3 extends over 16 amino acids.

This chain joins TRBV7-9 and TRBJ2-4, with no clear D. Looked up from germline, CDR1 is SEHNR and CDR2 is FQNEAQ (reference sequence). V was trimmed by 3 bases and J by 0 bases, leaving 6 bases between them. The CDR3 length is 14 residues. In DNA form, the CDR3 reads TGTGCCAGCAGCTTCAGTATAGCCAAAAACATTCAGTACTTC. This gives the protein CASSFSIAKNIQYF.

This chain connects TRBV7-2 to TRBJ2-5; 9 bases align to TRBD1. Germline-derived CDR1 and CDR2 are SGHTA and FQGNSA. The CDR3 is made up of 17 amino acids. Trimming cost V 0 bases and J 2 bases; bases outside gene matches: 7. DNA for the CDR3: TGTGCCAGCAGCTTAGCCCCTCCGGGACAGGGACAAGAGACCCAGTACTTC. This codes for CASSLAPPGQGQETQYF.

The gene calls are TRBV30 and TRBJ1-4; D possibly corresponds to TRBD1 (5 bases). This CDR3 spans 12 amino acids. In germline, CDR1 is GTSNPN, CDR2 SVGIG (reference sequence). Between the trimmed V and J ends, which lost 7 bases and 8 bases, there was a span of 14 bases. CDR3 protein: CASQGFGEKLFF. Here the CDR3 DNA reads TGTGCCTCGCAGGGATTCGGCGAAAAACTGTTTTTT.

The CDR3 DNA sequence: TGTGCCTGGAAAGGGCCTAGCCTAGCAGCTTTCTTT. Translated: CAWKGPSLAAFF. V usage is TRBV30 and J usage is TRBJ1-1, with D unclear. The germline gives CDR1 GTSNPN, CDR2 SVGIG (reference sequence). Trimming removed 4 bases from V and 10 bases from J, with 16 bases in between. CDR3 length: 12 amino acids.

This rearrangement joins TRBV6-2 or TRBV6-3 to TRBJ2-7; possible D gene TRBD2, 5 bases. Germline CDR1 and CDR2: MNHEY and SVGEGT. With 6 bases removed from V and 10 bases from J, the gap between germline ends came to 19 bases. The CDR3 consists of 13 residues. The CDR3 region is CASSHSPPGYQYF. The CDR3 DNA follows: TGTGCCAGCAGCCACTCCCCCCCGGGGTATCAGTACTTC.

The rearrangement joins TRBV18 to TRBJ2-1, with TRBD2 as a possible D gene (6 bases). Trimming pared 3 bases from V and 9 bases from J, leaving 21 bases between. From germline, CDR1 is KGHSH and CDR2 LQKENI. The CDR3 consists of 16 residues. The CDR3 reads CASSPNSGTPGGEQFF. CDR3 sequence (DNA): TGTGCCAGCTCACCCAACTCCGGGACGCCCGGGGGTGAGCAGTTCTTC.

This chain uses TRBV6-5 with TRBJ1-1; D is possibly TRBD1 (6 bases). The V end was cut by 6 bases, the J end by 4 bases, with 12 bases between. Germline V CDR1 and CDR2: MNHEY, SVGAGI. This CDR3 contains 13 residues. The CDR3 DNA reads TGTGCCAGCAGGCCTGACAGGTTCACTGAAGCTTTCTTT. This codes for CASRPDRFTEAFF.

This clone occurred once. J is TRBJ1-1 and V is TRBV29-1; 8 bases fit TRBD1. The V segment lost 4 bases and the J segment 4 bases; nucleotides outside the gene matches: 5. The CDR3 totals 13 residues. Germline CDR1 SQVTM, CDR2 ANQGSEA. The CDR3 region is CSVADRALTEAFF. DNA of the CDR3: TGCAGCGTTGCGGACAGGGCGCTCACTGAAGCTTTCTTT. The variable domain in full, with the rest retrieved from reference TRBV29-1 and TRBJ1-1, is SAVISQKPSRDICQRGTSLTIQCQVDSQVTMMFWYRQQPGQSLTLIATANQGSEATYESGFVIDKFPISRPNLTFSTLTVSNMSPEDSSIYLCSVADRALTEAFFGQGTRLTVV.

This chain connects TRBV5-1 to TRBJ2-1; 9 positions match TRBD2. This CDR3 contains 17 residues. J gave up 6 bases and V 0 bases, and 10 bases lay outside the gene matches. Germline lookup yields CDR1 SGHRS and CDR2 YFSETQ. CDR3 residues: CASSLVDAGTSLNEQFF. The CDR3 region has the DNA TGCGCCAGCAGCTTGGTAGACGCCGGGACTAGCCTCAATGAGCAGTTCTTC.

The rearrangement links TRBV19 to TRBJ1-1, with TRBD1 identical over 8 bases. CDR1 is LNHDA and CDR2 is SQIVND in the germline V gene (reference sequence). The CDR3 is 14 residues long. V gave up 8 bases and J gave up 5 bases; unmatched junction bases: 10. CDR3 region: CASCRPGGNTEAFF. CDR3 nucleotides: TGTGCCAGTTGTCGCCCAGGGGGCAATACTGAAGCTTTCTTT.

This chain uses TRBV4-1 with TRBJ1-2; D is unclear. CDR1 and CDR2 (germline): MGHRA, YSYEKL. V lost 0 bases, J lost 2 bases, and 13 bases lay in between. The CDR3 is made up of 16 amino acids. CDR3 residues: CASSQEGRRLNYGYTF. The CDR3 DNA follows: TGCGCCAGCAGCCAAGAGGGTCGGCGGCTAAACTATGGCTACACCTTC.

Here the CDR3 DNA reads TGCGCCAGCAGCTTGATAGCGGGGGCATACAATGAGCAGTTCTTC. This codes for CASSLIAGAYNEQFF. The V and J genes are TRBV5-1 and TRBJ2-1; 9 bases are shared with TRBD2. Germline assignment: CDR1 SGHRS and CDR2 YFSETQ. This CDR3 has 15 residues. With V trimmed by 1 base and J by 4 bases, 3 bases remained unmatched.

The CDR3 here is CASSEPTGMLAEAFF. In DNA, the CDR3 is TGTGCCAGCAGCGAACCGACAGGGATGCTAGCTGAAGCTTTCTTT. V is TRBV5-4 and J is TRBJ1-1; 7 bases are shared with TRBD1. There are 15 residues in the CDR3. Trimming at V came to 4 bases and at J to 6 bases, leaving 12 bases not matched to a gene. Germline V CDR1 and CDR2: SGHNT, YYREEE (reference sequence).

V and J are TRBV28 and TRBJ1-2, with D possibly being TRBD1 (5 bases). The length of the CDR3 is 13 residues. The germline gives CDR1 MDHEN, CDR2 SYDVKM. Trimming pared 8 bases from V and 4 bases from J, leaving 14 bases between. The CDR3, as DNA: TGTGCCAGCCGGTCGGGGGGAGCCTATGGCTACACCTTC. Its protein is CASRSGGAYGYTF.

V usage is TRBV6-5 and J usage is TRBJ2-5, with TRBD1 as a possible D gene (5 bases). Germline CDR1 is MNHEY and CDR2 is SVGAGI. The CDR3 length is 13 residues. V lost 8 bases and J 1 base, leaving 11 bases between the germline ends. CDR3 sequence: CASSQGVQETQYF. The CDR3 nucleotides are TGTGCCAGCTCCCAAGGGGTCCAAGAGACCCAGTACTTC.

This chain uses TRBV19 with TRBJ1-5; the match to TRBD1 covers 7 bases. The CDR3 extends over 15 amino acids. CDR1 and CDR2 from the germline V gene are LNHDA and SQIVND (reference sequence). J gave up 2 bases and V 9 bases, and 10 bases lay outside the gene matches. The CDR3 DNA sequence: TGTGCCAGCACAGGGGTAGGTCTTGGCAATCAGCCCCAGCATTTT. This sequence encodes CASTGVGLGNQPQHF.

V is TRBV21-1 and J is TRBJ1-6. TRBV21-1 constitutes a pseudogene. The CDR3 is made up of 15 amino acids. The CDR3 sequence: CASSKRGWRSAPLHF. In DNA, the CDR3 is TGTGCCAGCAGCAAACGTGGGTGGAGGTCAGCACCCCTCCACTTT.

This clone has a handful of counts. CDR3 bases: TGTGCCAGCAGATACGAAGGGGGCCCCACTGAAGCTTTCTTT. Amino acids: CASRYEGGPTEAFF. The chain couples TRBV3-1 (or the pseudogene TRBV3-2) to TRBJ1-1, with 7 bases fitting TRBD1. Germline loops: CDR1 LGHDT, CDR2 YNNKEL (reference sequence). The CDR3 totals 14 residues. V was clipped by 6 bases and J by 4 bases; unmatched bases: 8.

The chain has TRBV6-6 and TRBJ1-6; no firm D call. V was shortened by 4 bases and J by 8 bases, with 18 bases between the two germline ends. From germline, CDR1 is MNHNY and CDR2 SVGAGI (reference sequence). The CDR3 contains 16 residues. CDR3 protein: CASSFFLANRDSPLHF. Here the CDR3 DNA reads TGTGCCAGCAGTTTTTTTCTTGCAAACAGAGATTCACCCCTCCACTTT.

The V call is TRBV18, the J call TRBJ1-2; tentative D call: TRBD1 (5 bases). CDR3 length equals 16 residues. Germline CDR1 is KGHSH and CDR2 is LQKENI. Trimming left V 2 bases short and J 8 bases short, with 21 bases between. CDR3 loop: CASSPFTGTEALGYTF. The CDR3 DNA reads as TGTGCCAGCTCACCATTTACCGGGACTGAAGCTTTGGGCTACACCTTC.